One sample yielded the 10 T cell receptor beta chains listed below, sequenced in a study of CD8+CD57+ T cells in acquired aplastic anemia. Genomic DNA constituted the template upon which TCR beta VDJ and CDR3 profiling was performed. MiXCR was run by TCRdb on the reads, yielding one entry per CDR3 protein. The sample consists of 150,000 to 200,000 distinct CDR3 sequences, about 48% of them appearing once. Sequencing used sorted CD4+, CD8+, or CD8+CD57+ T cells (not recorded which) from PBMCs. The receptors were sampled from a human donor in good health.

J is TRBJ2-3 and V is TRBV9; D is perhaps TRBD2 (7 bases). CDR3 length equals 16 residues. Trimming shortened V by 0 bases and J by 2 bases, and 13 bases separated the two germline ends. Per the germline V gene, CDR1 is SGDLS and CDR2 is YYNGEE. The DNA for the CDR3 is TGTGCCAGCAGCGTAGCTGAAGCGGGACACACAGATACGCAGTATTTT. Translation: CASSVAEAGHTDTQYF.

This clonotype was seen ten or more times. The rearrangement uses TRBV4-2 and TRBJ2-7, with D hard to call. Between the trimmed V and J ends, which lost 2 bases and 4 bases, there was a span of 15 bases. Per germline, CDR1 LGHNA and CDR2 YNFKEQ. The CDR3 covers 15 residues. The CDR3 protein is CASSQSSTAQYEQYF. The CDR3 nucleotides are TGTGCCAGCAGCCAATCTTCCACGGCTCAGTACGAGCAGTACTTC.

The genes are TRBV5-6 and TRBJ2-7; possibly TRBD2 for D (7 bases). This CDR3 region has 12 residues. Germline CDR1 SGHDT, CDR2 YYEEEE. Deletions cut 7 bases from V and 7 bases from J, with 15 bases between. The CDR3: CASGGGAGEQYF. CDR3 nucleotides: TGTGCCAGCGGGGGGGGCGCTGGGGAGCAGTACTTC.

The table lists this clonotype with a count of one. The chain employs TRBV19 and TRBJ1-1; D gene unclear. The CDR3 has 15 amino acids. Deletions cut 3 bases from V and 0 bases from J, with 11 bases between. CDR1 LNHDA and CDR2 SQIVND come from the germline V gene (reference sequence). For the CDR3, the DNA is TGTGCCAGTAGTATCCTGGGAGCCATGAACACTGAAGCTTTCTTT. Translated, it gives CASSILGAMNTEAFF.

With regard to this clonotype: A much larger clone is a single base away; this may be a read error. CDR3 sequence reads: CASSLTSSGFTGELFF. The CDR3 nucleotides read TGCGCCAGCAGCCTGACGTCTAGCGGGTTCACCGGGGAGCTGTTTTTT. This chain connects TRBV5-1 to TRBJ2-2; TRBD2 aligns across 8 bases. Trimming removed 4 bases from V and 4 bases from J; junction bases left unmatched: 9. This CDR3 contains 16 residues. Per the germline V gene, CDR1 is SGHRS and CDR2 is YFSETQ. The full variable domain, in which reference TRBV5-1 and TRBJ2-2 provide the parts outside the CDR3, is KAGVTQTPRYLIKTRGQQVTLSCSPISGHRSVSWYQQTPGQGLQFLFEYFSETQRNKGNFPGRFSGRQFSNSRSEMNVSTLELGDSALYLCASSLTSSGFTGELFFGEGSRLTVL.

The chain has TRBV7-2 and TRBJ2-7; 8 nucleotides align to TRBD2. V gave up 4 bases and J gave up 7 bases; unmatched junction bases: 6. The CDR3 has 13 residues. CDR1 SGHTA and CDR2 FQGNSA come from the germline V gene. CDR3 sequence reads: CASSSAGGWEQYF. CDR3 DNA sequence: TGTGCCAGCAGCTCCGCGGGGGGTTGGGAGCAGTACTTC.

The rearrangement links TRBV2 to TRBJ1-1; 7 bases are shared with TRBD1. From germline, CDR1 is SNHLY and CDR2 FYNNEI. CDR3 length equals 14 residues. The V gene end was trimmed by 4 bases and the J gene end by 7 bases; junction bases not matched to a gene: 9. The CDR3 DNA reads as TGTGCCAGCAGTGTAGACAGGGTGGGATATGAAGCTTTCTTT. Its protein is CASSVDRVGYEAFF.

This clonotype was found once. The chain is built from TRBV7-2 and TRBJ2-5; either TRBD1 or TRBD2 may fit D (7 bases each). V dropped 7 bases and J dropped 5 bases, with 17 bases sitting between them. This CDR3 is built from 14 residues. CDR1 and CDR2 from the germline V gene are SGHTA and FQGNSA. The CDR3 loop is CASTQGGDWETQYF. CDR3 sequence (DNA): TGTGCCAGCACCCAGGGGGGGGATTGGGAGACCCAGTACTTC.

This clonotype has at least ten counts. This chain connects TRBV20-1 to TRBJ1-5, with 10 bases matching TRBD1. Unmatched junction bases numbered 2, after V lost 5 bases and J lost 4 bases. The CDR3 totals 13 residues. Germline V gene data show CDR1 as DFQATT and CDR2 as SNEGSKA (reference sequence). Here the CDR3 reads CSADRGRNQPQHF. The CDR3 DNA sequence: TGCAGTGCTGACAGGGGGCGGAATCAGCCCCAGCATTTT.

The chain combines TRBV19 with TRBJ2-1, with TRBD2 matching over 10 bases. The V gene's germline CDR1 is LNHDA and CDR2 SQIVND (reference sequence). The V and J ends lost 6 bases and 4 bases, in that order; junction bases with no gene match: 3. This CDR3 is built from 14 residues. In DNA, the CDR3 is TGTGCCAGTAGCACTAGCGGGGATTACAATGAGCAGTTCTTC. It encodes CASSTSGDYNEQFF. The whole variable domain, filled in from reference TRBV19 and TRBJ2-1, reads DGGITQSPKYLFRKEGQNVTLSCEQNLNHDAMYWYRQDPGQGLRLIYYSQIVNDFQKGDIAEGYSVSREKKESFPLTVTSAQKNPTAFYLCASSTSGDYNEQFFGPGTRLTVL.